Given below is one T cell receptor beta chain in context. The antigen remains unidentified. Sequenced by immunoSEQ multiplex PCR; TCRdb stores in-frame clones only, minus some. Among about 350,000 clones, 93% were seen once, and the ten largest hold roughly 6%. The data derive from a study of brain T cells in children with intractable seizures. V lost 4 bases, J lost 8 bases, and 12 bases lay in between. The CDR3 spans 14 residues. Germline CDR1 is LGHDT and CDR2 is YNNKEL (reference sequence). Overall study results and limits: Only CDR3 sequence similarity suggested viral specificity, without known HCMV serostatus. Clones missing pre-surgery may reflect undersampling of that blood sample.

This sample's time point: blood from clinic visit 5 months post-surgery; TSC patient then seizure free. This clonotype was sampled from a boy under two years old with tuberous sclerosis and intractable seizures. The gene calls are TRBV3-1 (or the pseudogene TRBV3-2) and TRBJ1-6; D is unresolved. Material: peripheral blood, obtained around 5 months after surgery. The CDR3 is CASSPLRDYSPLHF. The CDR3 DNA follows: TGTGCCAGCAGCCCCTTGAGGGATTATTCACCCCTCCACTTT.